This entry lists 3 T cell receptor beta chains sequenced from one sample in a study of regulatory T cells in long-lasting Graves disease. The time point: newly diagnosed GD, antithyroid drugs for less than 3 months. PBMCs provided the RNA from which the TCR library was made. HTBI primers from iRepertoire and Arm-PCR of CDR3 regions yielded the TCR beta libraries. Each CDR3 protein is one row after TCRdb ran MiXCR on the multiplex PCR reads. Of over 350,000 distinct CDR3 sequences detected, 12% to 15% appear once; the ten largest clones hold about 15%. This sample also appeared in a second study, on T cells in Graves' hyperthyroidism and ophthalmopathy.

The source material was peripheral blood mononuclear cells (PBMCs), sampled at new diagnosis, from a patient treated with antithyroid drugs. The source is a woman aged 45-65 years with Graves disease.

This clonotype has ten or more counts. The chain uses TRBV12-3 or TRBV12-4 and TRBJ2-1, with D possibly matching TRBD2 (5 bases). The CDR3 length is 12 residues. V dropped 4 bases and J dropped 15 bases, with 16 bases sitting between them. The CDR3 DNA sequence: TGTGCCAGCAGTTCAGGAGGTGGTCTTCCGTTCTTC. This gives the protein CASSSGGGLPFF.

Here the CDR3 reads CATSDLETHEFF. CDR3 nucleotide sequence: TGTGCCACCAGTGATTTGGAGACACACGAGTTCTTC. V gene TRBV24-1 combines with J gene TRBJ2-1; unclear D gene. Trimming pared 0 bases from V and 14 bases from J, leaving 10 bases between. The CDR3 consists of 12 residues. The V gene's germline CDR1 is KGHDR and CDR2 SFDVKD.

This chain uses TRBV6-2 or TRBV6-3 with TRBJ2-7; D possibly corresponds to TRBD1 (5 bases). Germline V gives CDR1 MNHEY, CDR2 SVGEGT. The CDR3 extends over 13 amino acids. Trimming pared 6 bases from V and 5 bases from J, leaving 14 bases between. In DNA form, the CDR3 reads TGTGCCAGCAGCCGACTGGACACCCACGAGCAGTACTTC. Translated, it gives CASSRLDTHEQYF.